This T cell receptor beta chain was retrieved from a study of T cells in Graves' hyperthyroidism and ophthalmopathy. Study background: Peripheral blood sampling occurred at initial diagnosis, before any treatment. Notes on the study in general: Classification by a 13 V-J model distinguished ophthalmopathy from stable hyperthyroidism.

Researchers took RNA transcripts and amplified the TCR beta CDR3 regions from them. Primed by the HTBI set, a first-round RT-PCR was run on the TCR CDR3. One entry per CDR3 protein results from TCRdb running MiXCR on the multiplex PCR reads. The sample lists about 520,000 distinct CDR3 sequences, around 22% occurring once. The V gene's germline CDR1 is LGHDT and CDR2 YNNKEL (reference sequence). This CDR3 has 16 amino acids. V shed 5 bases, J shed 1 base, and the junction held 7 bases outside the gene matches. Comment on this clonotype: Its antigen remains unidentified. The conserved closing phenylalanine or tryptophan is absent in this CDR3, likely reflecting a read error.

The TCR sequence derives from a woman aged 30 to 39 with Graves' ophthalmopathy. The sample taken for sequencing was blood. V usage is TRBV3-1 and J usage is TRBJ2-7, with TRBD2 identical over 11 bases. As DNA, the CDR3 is TGTGCCAGCAGCTCACCTAGCGGGGGGACTTCCTACGAGCAGTACTCC. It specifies CASSSPSGGTSYEQYS.